Below, one TCR beta chain is given with its context. The data derive from a study of blood T cell repertoires in COVID-19. Germline CDR1 reads SGHNT; CDR2 reads YENEEA. The CDR3 totals 14 residues. V lost 0 bases, J lost 7 bases, and 13 bases lay in between. Sequenced by immunoSEQ multiplex PCR; TCRdb stores in-frame clones only, minus some. Seen here are roughly 140,000 clones, roughly nine tenths observed once, and the top ten hold about 16%. The chain links TRBV11-3 to TRBJ2-7; D is undetermined. This clonotype was sampled from a woman aged 40 to 49 with acute or convalescent COVID-19. The sequencing input was peripheral blood. This CDR3 reads CASSLDTNLGEQYF. The CDR3 nucleotides read TGTGCCAGCAGCTTAGATACGAACCTAGGAGAGCAGTACTTC.